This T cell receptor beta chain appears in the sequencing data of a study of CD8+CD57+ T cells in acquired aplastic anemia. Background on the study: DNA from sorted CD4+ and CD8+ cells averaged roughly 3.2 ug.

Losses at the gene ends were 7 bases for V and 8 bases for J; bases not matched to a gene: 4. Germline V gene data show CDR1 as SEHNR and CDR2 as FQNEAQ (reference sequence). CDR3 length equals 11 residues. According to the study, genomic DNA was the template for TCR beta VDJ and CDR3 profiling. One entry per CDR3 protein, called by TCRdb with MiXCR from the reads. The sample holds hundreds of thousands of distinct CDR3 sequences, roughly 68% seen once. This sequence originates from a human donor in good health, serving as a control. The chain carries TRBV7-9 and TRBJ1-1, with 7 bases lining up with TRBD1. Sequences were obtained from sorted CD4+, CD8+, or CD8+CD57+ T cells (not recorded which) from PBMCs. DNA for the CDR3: TGTGCCAGCACCTTGGGACAGGAAGCTTTCTTT. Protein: CASTLGQEAFF.